This T cell receptor (beta chain) was observed in a study of blood T cell repertoires in COVID-19. Trimming at V came to 4 bases and at J to 2 bases, leaving 6 bases not matched to a gene. The CDR3 is 16 amino acids. The germline V gene has CDR1 SGHNT and CDR2 YYREEE (reference sequence). Clones were read by immunoSEQ multiplex PCR, and TCRdb kept only the in-frame ones, dropping some. The repertoire consists of about 63,000 clones, with around 79% occurring once and the leading ten covering about 31%. The TCR sequence derives from a human donor in a cohort sampled during active COVID-19. The sample taken for sequencing was peripheral blood. V usage is TRBV5-4 and J usage is TRBJ2-1; 10 nucleotides line up with TRBD2. The DNA for the CDR3 is TGTGCCAGCAGCCTGGGACTAGCGCGAACCTACAATGAGCAGTTCTTC. It translates to CASSLGLARTYNEQFF.